This TCR beta chain was identified during a study of blood T cell repertoires in COVID-19. Study background: From the United States, Italy and Spain came samples of acute and convalescent COVID-19. PBMCs, B-cell-depleted T cells, or T cells were the source of the cDNA or gDNA that made up the material.

Study processing details: Estimated nucleated cell counts came from reference gene primer amplification. Measured with immunoSEQ multiplex PCR; TCRdb has only the in-frame clones, and not every one. Clone size and V and J calls were adopted from that table, with D and trimming inferred from the DNA. The repertoire has 130,000 or so clones, under 85% of them found once; the top ten carry over 9%. Germline values: CDR1 SGHDT, CDR2 YYEEEE. The junction had 8 bases not matched to a gene; V was cut back by 4 bases and J by 3 bases. The CDR3 runs 15 residues. This receptor was identified in a woman aged 55 to 70 with acute or convalescent COVID-19. The specimen sequenced was peripheral blood. This chain joins TRBV5-6 and TRBJ1-2; 8 bases are a match to TRBD1. CDR3 nucleotides: TGTGCCAGCAGCACAATATCAGGGGGCCACTATGGCTACACCTTC. It translates to CASSTISGGHYGYTF.